This TCR beta chain comes out of a study of OX40 agonist ivuxolimab in advanced cancers. Comment on this clone: Its antigen remains unidentified.

Produced via immunoSEQ multiplex PCR; TCRdb's table is partial and in-frame only. Of about 77,000 clones detected, roughly 90% appear once; the ten largest clones hold less than 3%. V gave up 6 bases and J gave up 3 bases, with 8 bases separating them. The CDR3 totals 13 residues. Germline assignment: CDR1 LNHDA and CDR2 SQIVND (reference sequence). General observations from the study: Blood T cells, both CD4+ and CD8+, expanded clonally by week 6 at 0.1 to 3.0 mg/kg. Averaging showed that CD8+ T cells had more expanded clones than CD4+ did.

This chain joins TRBV19 and TRBJ1-4; D is unresolved. Source: CD4+ or CD8+ T cells sorted from blood, taken in a trial of the OX40 agonist ivuxolimab. The origin of this receptor is an adult with an advanced solid tumor such as melanoma, head and neck, liver or kidney cancer. The CDR3 region is CASRQPSNEKLFF. For the CDR3, the DNA is TGTGCCAGTAGGCAACCCTCTAATGAAAAACTGTTTTTT.